This is a list of T cell receptor beta chains from one sample in a study of control samples from healthy donors and cancer patients. Clones were read by immunoSEQ multiplex PCR, and TCRdb kept only the in-frame ones, dropping some. The sample carries about 140,000 clones, almost 90% recorded once. Sequences were obtained from blood. These receptors originate from a man aged 18 to 30 in good health. Both conserved end residues are trimmed from each CDR3. Fields, in order: V gene, J gene, CDR3 protein.

v_gene: TRBV3-1/TRBV3-2
j_gene: TRBJ2-3
CDR3aa: ASSPTGDTQY

v_gene: TRBV7-8
j_gene: TRBJ2-1
CDR3aa: ASSLERYNEQF

v_gene: TRBV6-2/TRBV6-3
j_gene: TRBJ2-3
CDR3aa: ASSPPPLAGDTDTQY

v_gene: TRBV19
j_gene: TRBJ1-1
CDR3aa: ASSIDRIENTEAF

v_gene: TRBV4-2
j_gene: TRBJ1-2
CDR3aa: ASSQEGRGDGYT

v_gene: TRBV21-1
j_gene: TRBJ1-5
CDR3aa: ASTSGNQPQH

v_gene: TRBV7-3
j_gene: TRBJ1-1
CDR3aa: ASSLWSSSTEAF

v_gene: TRBV7-8
j_gene: TRBJ1-2
CDR3aa: ASSSRDRGQGGYT

v_gene: TRBV27
j_gene: TRBJ2-5
CDR3aa: ASSYRTGSNEETQY

v_gene: TRBV7-2
j_gene: TRBJ1-3
CDR3aa: ASSPRVNSGNTIY

v_gene: TRBV5-1
j_gene: TRBJ1-4
CDR3aa: ASSLLGGNEKLF

v_gene: TRBV28
j_gene: TRBJ1-1
CDR3aa: ASSRQDLTEAF

v_gene: TRBV30
j_gene: TRBJ2-6
CDR3aa: AWIGIGANVLT

v_gene: TRBV5-5
j_gene: TRBJ1-5
CDR3aa: ASSLGGYSNQPQH

v_gene: TRBV27
j_gene: TRBJ2-1
CDR3aa: ASSFRGLGSYNEQF

v_gene: TRBV2
j_gene: TRBJ2-1
CDR3aa: ASSVATPDYNEQF

v_gene: TRBV11-3
j_gene: TRBJ2-2
CDR3aa: ASSLQDTELF

v_gene: TRBV5-8
j_gene: TRBJ2-7
CDR3aa: ATRSIREQY

v_gene: TRBV6-5
j_gene: TRBJ1-2
CDR3aa: ASRGTTRGSYGYT

v_gene: TRBV3-1/TRBV3-2
j_gene: TRBJ2-7
CDR3aa: ASSRGDHYEQY

v_gene: TRBV15
j_gene: TRBJ1-4
CDR3aa: ATSRDWSLGEKLF

v_gene: TRBV20-1
j_gene: TRBJ1-2
CDR3aa: SALSAIGYT

v_gene: TRBV2
j_gene: TRBJ2-7
CDR3aa: ASQGASYEQY

v_gene: TRBV9
j_gene: TRBJ1-1
CDR3aa: ASSVGAYSEAF

v_gene: TRBV28
j_gene: TRBJ2-5
CDR3aa: ASSWGRSRGAQY

v_gene: TRBV18
j_gene: TRBJ1-1
CDR3aa: ASSPPGQGGTEAF

v_gene: TRBV30
j_gene: TRBJ1-5
CDR3aa: AWSTDSNQPQH

v_gene: TRBV5-1
j_gene: TRBJ1-2
CDR3aa: ASSQYSNTGDNYGYT

v_gene: TRBV28
j_gene: TRBJ1-5
CDR3aa: ASRSPGAGIQPQH